These 2 T cell receptor beta chains were all obtained from the same sample, sequenced in a study of shared clonotypes between healthy human individuals. TCRdb's copy holds only in-frame clones and misses some; the assay was immunoSEQ multiplex PCR. The profile shows roughly 400,000 clones, 96% of them singletons. Material: memory CD8+ T cells sorted from blood. Described subset: CD45RO+ cells pooled with CCR7-negative TemRA cells. These receptors all come from a man aged 30 to 45 in good health.

The V call is TRBV7-9, the J call TRBJ2-1, with D tentatively TRBD2 (6 bases). The V gene lost 5 bases and the J gene lost 0 bases, with 11 bases spanning the gap. Germline V gene data show CDR1 as SEHNR and CDR2 as FQNEAQ (reference sequence). CDR3 length equals 15 residues. This chain's CDR3 is CASSRDFSSYNEQFF. The CDR3 DNA is TGTGCCAGCAGCAGGGACTTCAGCTCCTACAATGAGCAGTTCTTC.

The rearrangement uses TRBV28 and TRBJ2-1; D gene unclear. CDR1 is MDHEN and CDR2 is SYDVKM in the germline V gene. V was trimmed by 3 bases and J by 3 bases, leaving 9 bases between them. This CDR3 region has 14 residues. CDR3 nucleotide sequence: TGTGCCAGCAGTTTGCGGACGGTCTACAATGAGCAGTTCTTC. Its protein product is CASSLRTVYNEQFF.